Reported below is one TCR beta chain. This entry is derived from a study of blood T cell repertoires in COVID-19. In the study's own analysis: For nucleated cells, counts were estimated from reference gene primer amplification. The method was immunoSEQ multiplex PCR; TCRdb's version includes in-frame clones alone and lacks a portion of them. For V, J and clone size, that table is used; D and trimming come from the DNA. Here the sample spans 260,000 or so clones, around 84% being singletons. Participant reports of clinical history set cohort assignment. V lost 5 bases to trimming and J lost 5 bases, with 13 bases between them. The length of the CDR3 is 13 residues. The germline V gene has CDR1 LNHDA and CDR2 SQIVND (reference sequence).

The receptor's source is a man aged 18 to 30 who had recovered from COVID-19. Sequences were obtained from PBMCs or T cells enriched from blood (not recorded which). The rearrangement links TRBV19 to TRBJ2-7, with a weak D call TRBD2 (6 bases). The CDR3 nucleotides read TGTGCCAGTAGTGCGACTAGTTTCGACGAGCAGTACTTC. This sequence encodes CASSATSFDEQYF.